Presented here are 22 T cell receptor beta chains from one specimen sequenced in a study of Tregs in tolerant kidney transplant recipients. Sequencing was performed with immunoSEQ multiplex PCR; in TCRdb, only in-frame clones are kept and a portion is missing. The data contain roughly 49,000 clones, about 90% of them singletons. Sequenced: Tregs from blood. The source is a human donor in good health.

The chain recombines TRBV4-1 with TRBJ2-1; 10 bases map to TRBD2. Germline values: CDR1 MGHRA, CDR2 YSYEKL. The CDR3 length is 14 residues. Losses at the gene ends were 4 bases for V and 6 bases for J; bases not matched to a gene: 3. The CDR3 coding sequence is TGCGCCAGCAGCCGTCAGCGGGAGGGCAATGAGCAGTTCTTC. It translates to CASSRQREGNEQFF.

This chain connects TRBV18 to TRBJ2-3; D gene ambiguous. Between the trimmed V and J ends, which lost 2 bases and 4 bases, there was a span of 10 bases. Germline assignment: CDR1 KGHSH and CDR2 LQKENI. This CDR3 contains 14 residues. In DNA, the CDR3 is TGTGCCAGCTCACCAGGGTCAAACGCAGATACGCAGTATTTT. Protein product: CASSPGSNADTQYF.

The rearrangement links TRBV7-8 to TRBJ2-7; 7 bases are a match to TRBD2. This CDR3 spans 15 amino acids. The junction had 5 bases not matched to a gene; V was cut back by 2 bases and J by 1 base. CDR1 is SGHVS, CDR2 FQNEAQ, per germline. For the CDR3, the DNA is TGTGCCAGCAGCTTATCTCCTAGCGGTTCCTACGAGCAGTACTTC. Translated: CASSLSPSGSYEQYF.

This rearrangement joins TRBV20-1 to TRBJ1-2, with 7 nucleotides matching TRBD1. Germline lookup yields CDR1 DFQATT and CDR2 SNEGSKA (reference sequence). This CDR3 is built from 11 residues. Trimming removed 6 bases from V and 6 bases from J; junction bases left unmatched: 4. The CDR3 DNA follows: TGCAGTGCCAGGGGACAGCATGGCTACACCTTC. This sequence encodes CSARGQHGYTF.

The gene calls are TRBV19 and TRBJ2-1; D gene unclear. Per the germline V gene, CDR1 is LNHDA and CDR2 is SQIVND (reference sequence). Trimming pared 3 bases from V and 2 bases from J, leaving 11 bases between. The CDR3 extends over 15 amino acids. The CDR3 DNA is TGTGCCAGTAGTATGACTCCTTCCCCCTACAATGAGCAGTTCTTC. Translating it yields CASSMTPSPYNEQFF.

The rearrangement links TRBV7-2 to TRBJ2-2, with 10 bases fitting TRBD1. With 2 bases clipped from V and 4 bases from J, the junction kept 4 bases outside the gene matches. Germline CDR1 SGHTA, CDR2 FQGNSA. The CDR3 totals 16 residues. Written as DNA, the CDR3 is TGTGCCAGCAGCTTATATCGGACAGGGGGCACCGGGGAGCTGTTTTTT. Translated: CASSLYRTGGTGELFF.

The J gene is TRBJ2-2, the V gene TRBV11-2, with D possibly TRBD2 on 5 matching bases. The CDR3 consists of 16 residues. In germline, CDR1 is SGHAT, CDR2 FQNNGV. Trimming took 0 bases from V and 4 from J, leaving 12 bases between them. For the CDR3, the DNA is TGTGCCAGCAGCTTAGATCCCCGGGGTCGCACCGGGGAGCTGTTTTTT. Translation: CASSLDPRGRTGELFF. The full variable domain, its missing parts supplied by reference TRBV11-2 and TRBJ2-2, is EAGVAQSPRYKIIEKRQSVAFWCNPISGHATLYWYQQILGQGPKLLIQFQNNGVVDDSQLPKDRFSAERLKGVDSTLKIQPAKLEDSAVYLCASSLDPRGRTGELFFGEGSRLTVL.

The chain joins TRBV18 to TRBJ1-6; 7 bases align to TRBD1. Germline CDR1 reads KGHSH; CDR2 reads LQKENI. The CDR3 runs to 14 residues. V trimming: 5 bases; J trimming: 8 bases; junction bases outside the gene matches: 6. Here the CDR3 DNA reads TGTGCCAGCTCAGAGACAGGGCGGGATTCACCCCTCCACTTT. Its protein is CASSETGRDSPLHF.

This chain links TRBV5-1 with TRBJ2-3, with a tentative D call TRBD1 (6 bases). V was shortened by 0 bases and J by 1 base, with 9 bases between the two germline ends. The CDR3 totals 15 residues. The germline V gene has CDR1 SGHRS and CDR2 YFSETQ. The CDR3, as DNA: TGCGCCAGCAGCTTGGACAGGGCCCGCACAGATACGCAGTATTTT. Translating gives CASSLDRARTDTQYF.

This clone was seen a few times. V gene TRBV5-1 combines with J gene TRBJ2-7, with TRBD2 matching over 11 bases. Trimming removed 4 bases from V and 7 bases from J; junction bases left unmatched: 7. This CDR3 is built from 14 residues. The germline CDR1 and CDR2 sequences are SGHRS and YFSETQ. The CDR3 reads CASSPLAGVGEQYF. The CDR3 DNA is TGCGCCAGCAGCCCACTAGCGGGAGTGGGTGAGCAGTACTTC.

The sample holds one count of this clone. Mismatch with germline at one junction end may stem from a read error. This rearrangement joins TRBV10-3 to TRBJ2-6, with TRBD1 identical over 7 bases. The CDR3 runs to 12 residues. The V gene's germline CDR1 is ENHRY and CDR2 SYGVKD. CDR3 residues: CAISESDRAAAF. The DNA of the CDR3 is TGTGCCATCAGTGAGTCAGACAGGGCCGCGGCTTTC.

This clone was observed once. This CDR3 is CASSLAGSPLAEQYF. CDR3 DNA sequence: TGTGCCAGCAGCTTAGCAGGTTCTCCTCTAGCCGAGCAGTACTTC. The V gene is TRBV7-8, the J gene TRBJ2-7; tentatively, D is TRBD2 (5 bases). Trimming removed 0 bases from V and 6 bases from J, with 15 bases in between. Germline V gene lookup returns CDR1 SGHVS and CDR2 FQNEAQ. The CDR3 totals 15 residues.

This chain links TRBV15 with TRBJ1-2, with a possible D match to TRBD1 (5 bases). Germline CDR1 is LNHNV and CDR2 is YYDKDF (reference sequence). Trimming cost V 0 bases and J 6 bases, with 14 bases left between them. This CDR3 region has 15 residues. The CDR3 loop is CATSRESQGLDGYTF. CDR3 nucleotides: TGTGCCACCAGCAGAGAATCTCAGGGATTAGATGGCTACACCTTC. Complete variable domain (other parts from reference TRBV15 and TRBJ1-2): DAMVIQNPRYQVTQFGKPVTLSCSQTLNHNVMYWYQQKSSQAPKLLFHYYDKDFNNEADTPDNFQSRRPNTSFCFLDIRSPGLGDTAMYLCATSRESQGLDGYTFGSGTRLTVV.

This clone was recorded once. The CDR3 here is CASSLAPWGGELFF. The CDR3 nucleotides read TGCGCCAGCAGCTTGGCCCCATGGGGCGGGGAGCTGTTTTTT. This chain connects TRBV5-1 to TRBJ2-2, with D hard to call. V lost 0 bases and J 7 bases, leaving 10 bases between the germline ends. The CDR3 has 14 amino acids. Germline-derived CDR1 and CDR2 are SGHRS and YFSETQ.

This rearrangement joins TRBV11-3 to TRBJ2-1; D is perhaps TRBD2 (6 bases). There are 13 residues in the CDR3. Trimming pared 1 base from V and 10 bases from J, leaving 11 bases between. CDR1 SGHNT and CDR2 YENEEA come from the germline V gene. This chain's CDR3 is CASSLGGGREQFF. The CDR3 DNA follows: TGTGCCAGCAGCTTAGGTGGGGGGAGGGAGCAGTTCTTC.

V gene TRBV29-1 combines with J gene TRBJ2-1; 7 bases fit TRBD2. Trimming took 6 bases from V and 0 from J; bases not matched to a gene: 8. The CDR3 has 15 amino acids. Per the germline V gene, CDR1 is SQVTM and CDR2 is ANQGSEA. As DNA, the CDR3 is TGCAGCGTACGGCGGCGGGGGAGCTCCTACAATGAGCAGTTCTTC. Its protein is CSVRRRGSSYNEQFF.

J is TRBJ1-2 and V is TRBV6-5; D gene unclear. V dropped 2 bases and J dropped 0 bases, with 10 bases sitting between them. CDR3 length: 15 residues. Per germline, CDR1 MNHEY and CDR2 SVGAGI. The CDR3 spells CASSYDWNTNYGYTF. As DNA, the CDR3 is TGTGCCAGCAGTTACGACTGGAATACTAACTATGGCTACACCTTC.

V usage is TRBV5-1 and J usage is TRBJ1-1; D unclear. The CDR3 extends over 15 amino acids. Looked up from germline, CDR1 is SGHRS and CDR2 is YFSETQ. V lost 1 base and J lost 10, with 20 bases in between. CDR3 residues: CASSLWATASGRAFF. DNA for the CDR3: TGCGCCAGCAGCTTGTGGGCGACCGCTAGTGGCAGAGCTTTCTTT.

This clone appeared once. J is TRBJ2-3 and V is TRBV9; maybe TRBD1 (6 bases). The CDR3 runs 15 residues. Germline-derived CDR1 and CDR2 are SGDLS and YYNGEE. Trimming cost V 0 bases and J 3 bases, with 11 bases left between them. CDR3 amino acids: CASSVEWGHTDTQYF. CDR3 nucleotides: TGTGCCAGCAGCGTAGAGTGGGGGCATACAGATACGCAGTATTTT.

The J gene is TRBJ2-3, the V gene TRBV29-1; 8 positions agree with TRBD2. Germline loops: CDR1 SQVTM, CDR2 ANQGSEA. The V and J ends lost 4 bases and 4 bases, in that order; junction bases with no gene match: 4. This CDR3 is 13 amino acids long. The CDR3 DNA follows: TGCAGCGTTGGCGGGAGGAGGGCAGATACGCAGTATTTT. Protein sequence: CSVGGRRADTQYF.

The chain combines TRBV6-5 with TRBJ1-5; D gene uncertain. Trimming pared 2 bases from V and 7 bases from J, leaving 9 bases between. CDR1 is MNHEY and CDR2 is SVGAGI in the germline V gene. The CDR3 totals 13 residues. The CDR3 region is CASSYGIQQPQHF. CDR3 bases: TGTGCCAGCAGTTACGGGATCCAGCAGCCCCAGCATTTT.

The rearrangement joins TRBV5-1 to TRBJ2-1; D perhaps matches TRBD2 (7 bases). The V gene's germline CDR1 is SGHRS and CDR2 YFSETQ. Trimming shortened V by 5 bases and J by 2 bases, and 14 bases separated the two germline ends. The CDR3 is 15 amino acids. The CDR3 sequence: CASSTGRAAYNEQFF. The DNA of the CDR3 is TGCGCCAGCAGTACAGGGAGGGCGGCCTACAATGAGCAGTTCTTC. Filled out from reference TRBV5-1 and TRBJ2-1, the complete variable domain reads KAGVTQTPRYLIKTRGQQVTLSCSPISGHRSVSWYQQTPGQGLQFLFEYFSETQRNKGNFPGRFSGRQFSNSRSEMNVSTLELGDSALYLCASSTGRAAYNEQFFGPGTRLTVL.